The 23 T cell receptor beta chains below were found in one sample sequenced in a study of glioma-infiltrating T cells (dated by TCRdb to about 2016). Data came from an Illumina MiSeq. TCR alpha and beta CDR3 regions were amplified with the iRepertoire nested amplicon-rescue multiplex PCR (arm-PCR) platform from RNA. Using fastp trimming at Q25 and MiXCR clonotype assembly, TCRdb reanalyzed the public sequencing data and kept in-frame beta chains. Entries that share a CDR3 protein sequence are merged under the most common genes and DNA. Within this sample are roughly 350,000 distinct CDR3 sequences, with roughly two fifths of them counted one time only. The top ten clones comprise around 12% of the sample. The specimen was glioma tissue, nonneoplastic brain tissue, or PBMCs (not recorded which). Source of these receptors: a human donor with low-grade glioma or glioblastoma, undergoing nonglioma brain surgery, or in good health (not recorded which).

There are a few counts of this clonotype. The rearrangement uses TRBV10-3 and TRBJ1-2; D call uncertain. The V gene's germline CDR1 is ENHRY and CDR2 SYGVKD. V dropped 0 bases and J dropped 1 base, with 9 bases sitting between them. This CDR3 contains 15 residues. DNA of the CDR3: TGTGCCATCAGTGAGTCAGCAGCCTATAACTATGGCTACACCTTC. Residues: CAISESAAYNYGYTF.

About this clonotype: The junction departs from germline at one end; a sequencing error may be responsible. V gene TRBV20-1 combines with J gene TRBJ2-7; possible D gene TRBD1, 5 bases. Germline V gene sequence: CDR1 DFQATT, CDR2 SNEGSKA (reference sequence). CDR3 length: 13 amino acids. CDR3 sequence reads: CSALDIYSGAQYF. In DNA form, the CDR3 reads TGCAGTGCTTTGGACATCTACTCCGGCGCGCAGTATTTC.

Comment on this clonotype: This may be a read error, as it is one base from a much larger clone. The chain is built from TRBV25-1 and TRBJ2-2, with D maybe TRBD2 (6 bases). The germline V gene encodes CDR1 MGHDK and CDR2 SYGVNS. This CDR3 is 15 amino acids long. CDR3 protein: CAGSASVSNTGELFF. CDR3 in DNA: TGTGCCGGCAGTGCTAGCGTTTCGAACACCGGGGAGCTGTTTTTT.

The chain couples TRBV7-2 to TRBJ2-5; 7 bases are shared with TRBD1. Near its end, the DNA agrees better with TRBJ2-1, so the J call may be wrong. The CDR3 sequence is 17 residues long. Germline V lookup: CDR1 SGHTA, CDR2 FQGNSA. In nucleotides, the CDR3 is TGTGCCAGCAGCTCGCCACTCCCGGGACAGATGGGCAATGAGCAGTTCTTC. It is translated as CASSSPLPGQMGNEQFF.

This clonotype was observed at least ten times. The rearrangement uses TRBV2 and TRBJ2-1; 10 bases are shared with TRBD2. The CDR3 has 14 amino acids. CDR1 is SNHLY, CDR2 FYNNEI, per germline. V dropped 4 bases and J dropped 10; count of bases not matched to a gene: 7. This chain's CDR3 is CASSAKGLASEQFF. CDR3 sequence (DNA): TGTGCCAGCAGTGCCAAGGGACTAGCGAGCGAGCAGTTCTTC.

CDR3 amino acids: CASSAFNQPQHF. In DNA form, the CDR3 reads TGTGCCAGCAGCGCCTTCAATCAGCCCCAGCATTTT. The chain employs TRBV7-8 and TRBJ1-5; no clear D. CDR1 is SGHVS and CDR2 is FQNEAQ in the germline V gene. The CDR3 consists of 12 residues. Trimming took 5 bases from V and 3 from J, leaving 5 bases between them.

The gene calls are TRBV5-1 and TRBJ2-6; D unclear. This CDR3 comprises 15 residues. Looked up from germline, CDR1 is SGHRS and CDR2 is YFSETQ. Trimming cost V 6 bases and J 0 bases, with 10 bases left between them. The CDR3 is CASTPVVSGANVLTF. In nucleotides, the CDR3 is TGCGCCAGCACCCCAGTAGTCTCTGGGGCCAACGTCCTGACTTTC. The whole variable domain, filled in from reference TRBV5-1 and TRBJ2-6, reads KAGVTQTPRYLIKTRGQQVTLSCSPISGHRSVSWYQQTPGQGLQFLFEYFSETQRNKGNFPGRFSGRQFSNSRSEMNVSTLELGDSALYLCASTPVVSGANVLTFGAGSRLTVL.

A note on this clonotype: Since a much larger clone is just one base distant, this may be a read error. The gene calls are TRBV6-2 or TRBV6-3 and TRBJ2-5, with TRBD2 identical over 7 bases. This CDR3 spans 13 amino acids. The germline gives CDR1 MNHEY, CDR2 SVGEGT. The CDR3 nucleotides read TGTGCCAGCTCACCGGGGAGCGGGGAGACCCAGTGCTTC. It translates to CASSPGSGETQCF.

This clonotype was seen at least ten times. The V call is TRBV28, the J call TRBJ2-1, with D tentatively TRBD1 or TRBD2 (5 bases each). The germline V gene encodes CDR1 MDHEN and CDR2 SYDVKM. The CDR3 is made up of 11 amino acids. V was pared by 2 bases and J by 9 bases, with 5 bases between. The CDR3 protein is CASSLGGEQFF. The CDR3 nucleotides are TGTGCCAGCAGTTTAGGGGGTGAGCAGTTCTTC.

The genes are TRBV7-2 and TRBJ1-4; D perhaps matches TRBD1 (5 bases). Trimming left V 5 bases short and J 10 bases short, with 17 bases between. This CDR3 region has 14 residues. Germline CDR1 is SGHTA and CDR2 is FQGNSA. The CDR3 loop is CASSPLYSQGKLFF. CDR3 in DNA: TGTGCCAGCAGCCCCCTATATTCCCAGGGAAAACTGTTTTTT.

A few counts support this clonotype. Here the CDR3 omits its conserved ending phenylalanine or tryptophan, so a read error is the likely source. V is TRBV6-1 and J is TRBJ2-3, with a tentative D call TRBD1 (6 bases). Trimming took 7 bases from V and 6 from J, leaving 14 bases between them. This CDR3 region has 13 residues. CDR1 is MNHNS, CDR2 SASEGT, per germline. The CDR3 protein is CASKKTGSDTQYL. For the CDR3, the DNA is TGTGCCAGCAAAAAGACAGGTTCTGATACGCAGTATCTT.

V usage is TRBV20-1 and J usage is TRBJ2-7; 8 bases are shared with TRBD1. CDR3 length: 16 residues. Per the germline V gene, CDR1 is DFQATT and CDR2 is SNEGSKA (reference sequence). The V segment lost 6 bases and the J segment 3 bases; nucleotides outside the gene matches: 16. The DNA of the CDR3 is TGCAGTGCAAACAGGGCAGGGGGCCTCAGCATCTACGAGCAGTACTTC. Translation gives CSANRAGGLSIYEQYF.

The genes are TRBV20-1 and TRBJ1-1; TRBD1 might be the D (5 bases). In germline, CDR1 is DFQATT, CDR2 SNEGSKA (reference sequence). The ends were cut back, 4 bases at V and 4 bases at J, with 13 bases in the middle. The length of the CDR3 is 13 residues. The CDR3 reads CSATRQLGTEAFF. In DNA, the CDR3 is TGCAGTGCTACAAGACAGTTGGGCACTGAAGCTTTCTTT.

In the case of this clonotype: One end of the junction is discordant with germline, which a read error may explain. The CDR3 is CAISQAGTRQETQYF. The DNA for the CDR3 is TGCGCCATCAGCCAAGCCGGGACAAGACAAGAGACCCAGTACTTC. The chain recombines TRBV4-1 with TRBJ2-5; D perhaps matches TRBD1 (6 bases). The CDR3 runs to 15 residues. Germline V gives CDR1 MGHRA, CDR2 YSYEKL.

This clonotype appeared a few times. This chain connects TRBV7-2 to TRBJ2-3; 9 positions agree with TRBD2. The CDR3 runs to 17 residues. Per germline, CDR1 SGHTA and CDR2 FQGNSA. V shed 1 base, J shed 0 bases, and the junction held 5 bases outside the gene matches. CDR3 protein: CASSLGVSGGSTDTQYF. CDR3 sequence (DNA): TGTGCCAGCAGCTTAGGTGTTAGCGGGGGCAGCACAGATACGCAGTATTTT.

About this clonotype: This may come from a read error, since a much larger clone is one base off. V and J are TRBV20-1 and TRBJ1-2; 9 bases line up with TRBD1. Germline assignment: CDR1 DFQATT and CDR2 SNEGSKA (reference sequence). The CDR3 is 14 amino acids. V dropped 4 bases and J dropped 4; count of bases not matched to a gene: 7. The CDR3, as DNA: TGCAGTGCTATGGACAGGGGAAGTTTCTATGGCTACACCTTC. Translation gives CSAMDRGSFYGYTF.

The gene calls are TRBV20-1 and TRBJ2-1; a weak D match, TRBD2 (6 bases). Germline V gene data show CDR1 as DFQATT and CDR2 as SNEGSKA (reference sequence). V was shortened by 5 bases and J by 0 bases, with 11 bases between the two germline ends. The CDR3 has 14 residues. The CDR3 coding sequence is TGCAGTGCTCGGGACTCCCTCTCCTACAATGAGCAGTTCTTC. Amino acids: CSARDSLSYNEQFF.

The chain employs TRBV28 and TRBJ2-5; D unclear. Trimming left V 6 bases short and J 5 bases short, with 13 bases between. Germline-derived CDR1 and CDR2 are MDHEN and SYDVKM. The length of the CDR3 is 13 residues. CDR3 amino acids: CASSPRFRETQYF. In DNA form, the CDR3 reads TGTGCCAGCAGCCCACGGTTCCGCGAGACCCAGTACTTC.

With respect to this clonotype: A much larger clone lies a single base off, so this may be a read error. Written as DNA, the CDR3 is TGCGCCAGCAGCCAAGAGGGCCTTGGGGGCTACAACTTC. Its translation: CASSQEGLGGYNF. The chain combines TRBV4-3 with TRBJ1-2, with TRBD1 as a possible D gene (6 bases). CDR1 and CDR2 (germline): LGHNA, YSLEER. The CDR3 totals 13 residues.

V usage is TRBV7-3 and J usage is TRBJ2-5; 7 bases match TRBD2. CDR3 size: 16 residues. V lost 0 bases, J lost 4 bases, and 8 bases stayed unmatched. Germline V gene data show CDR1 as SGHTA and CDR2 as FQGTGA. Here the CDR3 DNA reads TGTGCCAGCAGCTTAACGAGAAGGAGCGGGACAGAGACCCAGTACTTC. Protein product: CASSLTRRSGTETQYF.

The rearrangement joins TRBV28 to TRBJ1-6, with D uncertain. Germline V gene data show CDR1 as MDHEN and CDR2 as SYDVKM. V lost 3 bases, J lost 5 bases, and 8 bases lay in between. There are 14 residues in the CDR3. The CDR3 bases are TGTGCCAGCAGTTTGACCCCCCATAATTCACCCCTCCACTTT. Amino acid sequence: CASSLTPHNSPLHF.

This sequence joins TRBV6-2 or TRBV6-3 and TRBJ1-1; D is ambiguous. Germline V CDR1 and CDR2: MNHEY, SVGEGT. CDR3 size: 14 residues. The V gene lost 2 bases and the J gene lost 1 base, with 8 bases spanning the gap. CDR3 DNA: TGTGCCAGCAGTTACGATCGGGCGAACACTGAAGCTTTCTTT. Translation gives CASSYDRANTEAFF.

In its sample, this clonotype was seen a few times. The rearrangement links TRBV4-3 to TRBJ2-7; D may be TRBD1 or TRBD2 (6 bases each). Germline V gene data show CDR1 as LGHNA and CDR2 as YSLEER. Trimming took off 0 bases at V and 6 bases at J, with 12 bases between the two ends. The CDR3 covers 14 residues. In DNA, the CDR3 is TGCGCCAGCAGCCAAGATCACGGGGGCTCCGAGCAGTACTTC. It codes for CASSQDHGGSEQYF.